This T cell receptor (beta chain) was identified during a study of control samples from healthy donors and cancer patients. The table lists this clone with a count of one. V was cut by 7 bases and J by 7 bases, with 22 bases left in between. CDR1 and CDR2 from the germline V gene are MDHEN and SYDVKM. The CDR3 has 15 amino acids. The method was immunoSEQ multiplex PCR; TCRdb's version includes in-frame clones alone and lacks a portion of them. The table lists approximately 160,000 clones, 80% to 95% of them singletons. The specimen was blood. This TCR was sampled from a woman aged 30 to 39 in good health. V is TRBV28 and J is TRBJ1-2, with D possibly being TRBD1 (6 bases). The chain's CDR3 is CASTVSLAGVSGYTF. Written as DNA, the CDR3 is TGTGCCAGCACCGTGTCCTTGGCAGGGGTCTCTGGCTACACCTTC.